This TCR beta chain was observed in a study of metastatic and nonmetastatic thyroid tumors. The CDR3 extends over 12 amino acids. Germline assignment: CDR1 MDHEN and CDR2 SYDVKM. Deletions cut 3 bases from V and 4 bases from J, with 6 bases between. Patients were all untreated before their thyroid surgery. MiXCR reprocessed the PCR reads for TCRdb. Of more than 20,000 clones in the sample, around 13% were seen once. The rearrangement links TRBV28 to TRBJ1-1, with TRBD1 as a possible D gene (5 bases). Material: blood. The TCR was taken from a female donor with papillary thyroid cancer or a benign thyroid nodule (not recorded which). Some clones in this sample may be carry-over from other donors' samples. CDR3 sequence reads: CASSFQGTEAFF. The CDR3 coding sequence is TGTGCCAGCAGTTTTCAGGGCACTGAAGCTTTCTTT.